The source of this TCR beta chain is a study of CD8 T cells in Susac syndrome. The CD8+ and CD4+ T cells were isolated magnetically using a negative isolation approach, whereas the TEMRA cells were enriched by FACS. This CDR3 has 14 residues. Per the germline V gene, CDR1 is SQVTM and CDR2 is ANQGSEA. V shed 1 base and J 1 base; nucleotides not matched to a gene: 3. It was with random hexamers that roughly 0.45 to 1 ug RNA was reverse transcribed. TCRdb reprocessed the immunoSEQ multiplex PCR reads via MiXCR and lists one record per CDR3 protein. Of some 190,000 distinct CDR3 sequences in the sample, roughly 96% were seen once.

Material: CD4+ T cells from PBMCs. This receptor was obtained from a human donor in good health. J is TRBJ1-1 and V is TRBV29-1; 7 positions match TRBD1. CDR3 in amino acids: CSVEVRTGNTEAFF. The CDR3 DNA reads as TGCAGCGTTGAAGTCCGGACAGGGAACACTGAAGCTTTCTTT. Full variable domain (outside the CDR3, taken from reference TRBV29-1 and TRBJ1-1): SAVISQKPSRDICQRGTSLTIQCQVDSQVTMMFWYRQQPGQSLTLIATANQGSEATYESGFVIDKFPISRPNLTFSTLTVSNMSPEDSSIYLCSVEVRTGNTEAFFGQGTRLTVV.